This TCR beta chain was obtained from a study of T cells in Graves' hyperthyroidism and ophthalmopathy. Study summary: The authors collected peripheral blood at initial diagnosis, before any treatment. Study-level points and caveats: Ophthalmopathy cases were set apart from stable hyperthyroidism by a 13 V-J model.

Amplification of TCR beta CDR3 regions used RNA as the template. HTBI primers were the set used in a first-round RT-PCR of the TCR CDR3. MiXCR was run by TCRdb on the multiplex PCR reads, yielding one entry per CDR3 protein. Of approximately 430,000 distinct CDR3 sequences listed, around 16% were seen once; the top ten hold roughly 7.4%. Trimming removed 5 bases from V and 1 base from J; junction bases left unmatched: 5. CDR1 and CDR2 (germline): SGHTA, FQGTGA. CDR3 length: 15 residues. There are many counts of this clonotype. Its target is not known. The hyperthyroidism patients had all been newly diagnosed, and their disease duration was under 2 months. Their ages ranged from 18 to 65 years. Exclusion of patients followed from uncontrolled infection, other autoimmune disease, pregnancy or lactation.

This chain links TRBV7-3 with TRBJ2-5, with 9 bases lining up with TRBD2. The sequenced sample was blood. The clonotype was recovered from a woman aged 18-30 years with Graves' hyperthyroidism. The CDR3 protein is CASSPQTSGQETQYF. DNA for the CDR3: TGTGCCAGCAGCCCACAGACTAGCGGCCAAGAGACCCAGTACTTC.